This is a list of T cell receptor beta chains from one sample in a study of human T cells and chemical hapten exposure. TCRdb reanalysed the RACE reads using MiXCR and keeps one entry per CDR3 protein. There are around 380,000 distinct CDR3 sequences in the sample; more than 4.5% occur only once, and approximately 2.5% lies in the top ten. The input for sequencing was whole blood, taken in connection with sensitization to the hapten diphenylcyclopropenone (DPC). Receptors originate from a woman aged 45 to 65 with alopecia areata. Some clones in this sample may be carry-over from other donors' samples. The CDR3 runs from the conserved cysteine through the conserved F or W. The order of the fields is V gene, J gene, CDR3 protein.

>TRBV18|TRBJ1-2
CASSHGNTQYGYTF
>TRBV2|TRBJ1-1
CANGQGPNTEAFF
>TRBV29-1|TRBJ2-7
CSVTGTGGEQYF
>TRBV28|TRBJ2-5
CASRPRLGRGETQYF
>TRBV11-2|TRBJ2-3
CASSLDREDTQYF
>TRBV6-2/TRBV6-3|TRBJ2-7
CASVDGVKNEQYF
>TRBV12-3/TRBV12-4|TRBJ1-5
CASSSPGYNQPQHF
>TRBV7-9|TRBJ1-5
CASSLAGDSQPQHF
>TRBV27|TRBJ2-7
CASSFSTSGNEQYF
>TRBV7-8|TRBJ2-1
CASSPRLSVDNEQFF
>TRBV6-5|TRBJ2-7
CASSYSLGEQYF
>TRBV28|TRBJ2-1
CASRRLFVYEQFF
>TRBV20-1|TRBJ2-1
CSARTGTSGYNEQFF
>TRBV6-6|TRBJ1-3
CASNIGSGNTIYF
>TRBV20-1|TRBJ2-1
CSAPRRGSSYNEQFF
>TRBV29-1|TRBJ1-1
CSVVAGGAAEAFF
>TRBV12-5|TRBJ2-3
CASGWGKGAFTDTQYF
>TRBV18|TRBJ2-2
CASSYRGTNTGELFF
>TRBV6-1|TRBJ2-3
CASSESSSGKADTQYF
>TRBV7-3|TRBJ2-7
CALSRDRGLYEQYF
>TRBV14|TRBJ1-1
CASSQVRPAGGTEAFF
>TRBV4-2|TRBJ1-5
CASSQEFTYSNQPQHF
>TRBV29-1|TRBJ2-1
CSVEPSGGAEGQFF
>TRBV6-2/TRBV6-3|TRBJ1-2
CASSFYPRDGEDGYTF
>TRBV5-1|TRBJ2-1
CASSLVDGRVNGEQFF
>TRBV3-1|TRBJ2-5
CASSSRGGETQYF
>TRBV27|TRBJ1-4
CASSLILGPNEKLFF
>TRBV5-1|TRBJ2-7
CASSSGLAVTYEQYF
>TRBV6-2/TRBV6-3|TRBJ2-7
CASSSLPDGSYEQYF